The 6 T cell receptor beta chains in this list originate from one sample, sequenced in a study of T-cell reconstitution after alpha-beta-depleted transplantation in children. Unique molecular identifiers featured in how the TCRbeta library was prepared. TCRdb used MiXCR to reprocess the PCR reads, holding one entry per CDR3 protein. The sample carries over 400,000 distinct CDR3 sequences, roughly an eighth recorded once. The sample consisted of PBMCs from the stem cell graft donor, taken from the stem cell graft. The source of these receptors is a human donor who donated a stem cell graft to a child with combined immunodeficiency.

This rearrangement joins TRBV20-1 to TRBJ2-7; perhaps TRBD2 as D (6 bases). This CDR3 comprises 13 residues. The germline V and J ends were trimmed by 4 bases and 4 bases, with 14 bases remaining between them. CDR1 and CDR2 (germline): DFQATT, SNEGSKA (reference sequence). CDR3 residues: CSANPNAGYEQYF. The CDR3, as DNA: TGCAGTGCTAACCCGAATGCGGGGTACGAGCAGTACTTC.

CDR3 sequence reads: CASSLNRGRRDSGANVLTF. The CDR3 region has the DNA TGTGCCAGCTCACTGAACAGGGGGCGTAGAGACTCTGGGGCCAACGTCCTGACTTTC. The chain has TRBV18 and TRBJ2-6; 9 positions agree with TRBD1. Germline values: CDR1 KGHSH, CDR2 LQKENI. The CDR3 spans 19 residues. V was clipped by 4 bases and J by 0 bases; unmatched bases: 10.

This clonotype was observed a few times. V usage is TRBV7-2 and J usage is TRBJ2-1; 8 bases agree with TRBD2. Germline V gene sequence: CDR1 SGHTA, CDR2 FQGNSA. The CDR3 length is 18 residues. V lost 0 bases, J lost 3 bases, and 10 bases stayed unmatched. As DNA, the CDR3 is TGTGCCAGCAGCTTAGCGGGTCTTTGGAGCGGGGGCTACAATGAGCAGTTCTTC. This translates into CASSLAGLWSGGYNEQFF.

V usage is TRBV29-1 and J usage is TRBJ2-1; 7 bases fit TRBD1. Germline values: CDR1 SQVTM, CDR2 ANQGSEA. The ends lost 4 bases at V and 7 bases at J; junction bases unmatched: 10. CDR3 length: 14 amino acids. The CDR3 coding sequence is TGCAGCGTTGTCGGACAGGTTCTTGGGAATGAGCAGTTCTTC. The encoded protein is CSVVGQVLGNEQFF.

V gene TRBV12-3 or TRBV12-4 combines with J gene TRBJ1-1; TRBD1 matches at 8 bases. V dropped 6 bases and J dropped 1; count of bases not matched to a gene: 10. The CDR3 totals 16 residues. CDR3: CASRQLPGGGNTEAFF. CDR3 coding DNA: TGTGCCAGCAGACAATTACCAGGGGGCGGGAACACTGAAGCTTTCTTT.

This clonotype showed up many times. CDR3 in amino acids: CASNRGGTGELFF. DNA for the CDR3: TGTGCCAGCAACCGCGGGGGGACCGGGGAGCTGTTTTTT. The J gene is TRBJ2-2, the V gene TRBV12-3 or TRBV12-4; the match to TRBD2 covers 8 bases. The CDR3 extends over 13 amino acids. Trimming cost V 7 bases and J 5 bases; bases outside gene matches: 3.